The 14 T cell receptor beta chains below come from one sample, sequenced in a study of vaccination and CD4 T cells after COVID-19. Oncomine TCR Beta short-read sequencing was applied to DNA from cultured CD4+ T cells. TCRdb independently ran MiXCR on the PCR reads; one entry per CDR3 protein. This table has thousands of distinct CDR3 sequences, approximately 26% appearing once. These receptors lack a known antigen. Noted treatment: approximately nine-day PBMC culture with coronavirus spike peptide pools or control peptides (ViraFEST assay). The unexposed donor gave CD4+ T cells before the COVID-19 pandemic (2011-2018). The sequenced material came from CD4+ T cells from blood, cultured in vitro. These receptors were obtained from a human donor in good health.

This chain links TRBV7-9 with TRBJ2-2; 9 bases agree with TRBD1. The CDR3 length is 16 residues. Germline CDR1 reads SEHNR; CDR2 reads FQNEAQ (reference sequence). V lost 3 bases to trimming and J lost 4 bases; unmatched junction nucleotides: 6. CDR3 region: CASSFRQGVSTGELFF. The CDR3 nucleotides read TGTGCCAGCAGCTTTCGACAGGGGGTGAGCACCGGGGAGCTGTTTTTT.

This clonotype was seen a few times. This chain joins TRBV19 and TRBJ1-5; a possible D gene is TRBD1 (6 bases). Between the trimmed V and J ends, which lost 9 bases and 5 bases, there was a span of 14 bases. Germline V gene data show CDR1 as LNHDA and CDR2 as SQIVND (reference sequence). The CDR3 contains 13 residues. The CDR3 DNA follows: TGTGCCAGCACAACAGGGACCTATCAGCCCCAGCATTTT. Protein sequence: CASTTGTYQPQHF. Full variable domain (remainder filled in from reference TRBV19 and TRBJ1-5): DGGITQSPKYLFRKEGQNVTLSCEQNLNHDAMYWYRQDPGQGLRLIYYSQIVNDFQKGDIAEGYSVSREKKESFPLTVTSAQKNPTAFYLCASTTGTYQPQHFGDGTRLSIL.

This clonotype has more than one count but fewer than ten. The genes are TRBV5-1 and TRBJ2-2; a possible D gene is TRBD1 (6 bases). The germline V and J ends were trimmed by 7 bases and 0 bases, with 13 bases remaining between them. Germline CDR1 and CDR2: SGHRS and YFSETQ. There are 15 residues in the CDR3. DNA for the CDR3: TGCGCCAGCGGGCCCGACAGGACGAACACCGGGGAGCTGTTTTTT. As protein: CASGPDRTNTGELFF.

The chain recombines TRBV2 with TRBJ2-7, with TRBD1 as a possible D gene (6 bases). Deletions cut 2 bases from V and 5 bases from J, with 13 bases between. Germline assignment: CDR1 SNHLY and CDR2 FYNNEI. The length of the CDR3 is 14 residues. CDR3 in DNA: TGTGCCAGCAGTGAATGGGCAGGGGATAACGAGCAGTACTTC. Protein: CASSEWAGDNEQYF.

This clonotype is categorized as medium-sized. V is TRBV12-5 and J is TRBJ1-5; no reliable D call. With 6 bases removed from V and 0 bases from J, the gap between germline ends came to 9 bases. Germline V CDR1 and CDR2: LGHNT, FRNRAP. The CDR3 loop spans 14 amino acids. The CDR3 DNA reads TGTGCTAGTGGCCACCTCCTTAGCAATCAGCCCCAGCATTTT. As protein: CASGHLLSNQPQHF.

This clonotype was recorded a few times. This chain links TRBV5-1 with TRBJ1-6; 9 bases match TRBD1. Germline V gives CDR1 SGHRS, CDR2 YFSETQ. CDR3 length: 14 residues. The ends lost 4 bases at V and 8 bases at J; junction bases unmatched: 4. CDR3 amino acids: CASSPGDRDSPLHF. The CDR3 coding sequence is TGCGCCAGCAGCCCAGGGGACAGGGATTCACCCCTCCACTTT.

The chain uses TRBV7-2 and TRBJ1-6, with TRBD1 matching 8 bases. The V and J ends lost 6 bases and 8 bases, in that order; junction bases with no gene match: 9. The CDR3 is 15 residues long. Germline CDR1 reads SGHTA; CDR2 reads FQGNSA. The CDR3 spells CASRNGDRPHSPLHF. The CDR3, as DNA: TGTGCCAGCAGAAATGGGGACAGGCCGCATTCACCCCTCCACTTT.

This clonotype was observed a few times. Here the CDR3 reads CATSEYLGQGKQFF. CDR3 bases: TGTGCCACCAGTGAATACTTGGGACAGGGGAAGCAGTTCTTC. The chain recombines TRBV24-1 with TRBJ2-1, with TRBD1 identical over 10 bases. The CDR3 covers 14 residues. The V segment lost 4 bases and the J segment 11 bases; nucleotides outside the gene matches: 7. Germline CDR1 KGHDR, CDR2 SFDVKD.

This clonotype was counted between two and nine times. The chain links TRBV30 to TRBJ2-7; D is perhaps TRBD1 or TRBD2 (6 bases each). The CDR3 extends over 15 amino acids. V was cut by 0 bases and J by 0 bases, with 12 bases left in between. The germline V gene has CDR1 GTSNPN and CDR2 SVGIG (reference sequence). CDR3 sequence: CAWSVGRDISYEQYF. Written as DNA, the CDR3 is TGTGCCTGGAGTGTAGGGCGGGACATCTCCTACGAGCAGTACTTC. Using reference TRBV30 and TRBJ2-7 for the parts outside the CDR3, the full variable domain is SQTIHQWPATLVQPVGSPLSLECTVEGTSNPNLYWYRQAAGRGLQLLFYSVGIGQISSEVPQNLSASRPQDRQFILSSKKLLLSDSGFYLCAWSVGRDISYEQYFGPGTRLTVT.

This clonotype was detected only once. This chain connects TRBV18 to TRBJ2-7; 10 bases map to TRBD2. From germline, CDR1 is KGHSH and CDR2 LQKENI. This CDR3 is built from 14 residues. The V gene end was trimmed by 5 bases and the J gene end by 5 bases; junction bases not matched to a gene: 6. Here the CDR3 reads CASSGTSALDEQYF. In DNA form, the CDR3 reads TGTGCCAGCTCAGGGACTAGCGCCTTAGACGAGCAGTACTTC.

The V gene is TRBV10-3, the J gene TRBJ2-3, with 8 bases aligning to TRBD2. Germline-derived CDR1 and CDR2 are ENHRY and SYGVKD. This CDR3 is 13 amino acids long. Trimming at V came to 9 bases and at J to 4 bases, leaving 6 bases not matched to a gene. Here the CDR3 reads CAILSGSADTQYF. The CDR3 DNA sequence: TGTGCCATTCTCAGCGGGAGCGCAGATACGCAGTATTTT.

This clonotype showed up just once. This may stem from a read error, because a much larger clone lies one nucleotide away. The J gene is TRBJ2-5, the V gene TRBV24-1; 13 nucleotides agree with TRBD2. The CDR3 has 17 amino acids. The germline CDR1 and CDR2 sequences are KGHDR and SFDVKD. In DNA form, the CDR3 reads TGTACCACCAGTGATATGACTAGCGGGAGGTCCCAAGAGACCCAGTACTTC. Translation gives CTTSDMTSGRSQETQYF.

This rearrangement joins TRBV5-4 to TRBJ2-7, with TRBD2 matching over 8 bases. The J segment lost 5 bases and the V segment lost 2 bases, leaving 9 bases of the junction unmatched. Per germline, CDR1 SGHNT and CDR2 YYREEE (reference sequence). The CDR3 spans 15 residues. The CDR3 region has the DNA TGTGCCAGCAGCTTTGAAGGGACTAGTTCCCACGAGCAGTACTTC. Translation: CASSFEGTSSHEQYF.

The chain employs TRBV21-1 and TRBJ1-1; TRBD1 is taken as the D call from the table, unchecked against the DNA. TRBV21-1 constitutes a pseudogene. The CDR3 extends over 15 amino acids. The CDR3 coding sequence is TGTGCCAGCAGCAAGCCGCCCGGACAGGGATGGAAAGCTTTCTTT. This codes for CASSKPPGQGWKAFF.